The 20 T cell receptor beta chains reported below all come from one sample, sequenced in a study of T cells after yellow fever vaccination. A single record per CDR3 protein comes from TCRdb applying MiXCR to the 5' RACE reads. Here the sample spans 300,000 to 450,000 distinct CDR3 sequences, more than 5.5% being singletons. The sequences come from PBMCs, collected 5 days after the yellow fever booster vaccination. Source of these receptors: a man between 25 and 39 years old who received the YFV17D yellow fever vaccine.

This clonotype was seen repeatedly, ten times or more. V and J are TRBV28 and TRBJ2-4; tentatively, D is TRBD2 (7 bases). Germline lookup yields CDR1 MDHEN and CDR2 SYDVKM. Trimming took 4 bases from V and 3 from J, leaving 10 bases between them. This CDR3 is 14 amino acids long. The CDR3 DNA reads TGTGCCAGCAGTTGGGGGGGCGGCAAAAACATTCAGTACTTC. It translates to CASSWGGGKNIQYF.

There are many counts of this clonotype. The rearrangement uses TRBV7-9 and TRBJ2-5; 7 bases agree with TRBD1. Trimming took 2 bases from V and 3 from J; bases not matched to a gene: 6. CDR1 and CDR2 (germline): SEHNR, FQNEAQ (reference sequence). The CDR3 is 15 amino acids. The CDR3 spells CASSLSGTEKETQYF. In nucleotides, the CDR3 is TGTGCCAGCAGCTTATCTGGGACAGAAAAAGAGACCCAGTACTTC.

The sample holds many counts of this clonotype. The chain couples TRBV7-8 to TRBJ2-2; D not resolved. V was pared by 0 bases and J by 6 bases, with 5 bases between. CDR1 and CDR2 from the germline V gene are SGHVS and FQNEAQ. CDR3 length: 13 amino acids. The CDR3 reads CASSLAASGELFF. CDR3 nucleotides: TGTGCCAGCAGCTTAGCGGCGTCCGGGGAGCTGTTTTTT.

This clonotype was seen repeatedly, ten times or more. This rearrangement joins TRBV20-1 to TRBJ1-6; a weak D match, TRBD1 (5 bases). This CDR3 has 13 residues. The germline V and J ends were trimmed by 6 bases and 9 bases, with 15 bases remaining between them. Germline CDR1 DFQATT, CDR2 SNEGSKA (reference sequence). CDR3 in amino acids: CSASEPGRSPLHF. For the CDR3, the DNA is TGCAGTGCGAGCGAACCGGGACGTTCACCCCTCCACTTT.

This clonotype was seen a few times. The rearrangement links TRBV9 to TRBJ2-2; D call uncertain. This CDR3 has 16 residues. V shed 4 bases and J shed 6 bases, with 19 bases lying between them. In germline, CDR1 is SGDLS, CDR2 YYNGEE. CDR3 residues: CASSPSGPRSAGELFF. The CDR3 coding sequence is TGTGCCAGCAGCCCATCCGGCCCCAGAAGTGCCGGGGAGCTGTTTTTT. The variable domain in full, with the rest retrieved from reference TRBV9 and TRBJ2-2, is DSGVTQTPKHLITATGQRVTLRCSPRSGDLSVYWYQQSLDQGLQFLIQYYNGEERAKGNILERFSAQQFPDLHSELNLSSLELGDSALYFCASSPSGPRSAGELFFGEGSRLTVL.

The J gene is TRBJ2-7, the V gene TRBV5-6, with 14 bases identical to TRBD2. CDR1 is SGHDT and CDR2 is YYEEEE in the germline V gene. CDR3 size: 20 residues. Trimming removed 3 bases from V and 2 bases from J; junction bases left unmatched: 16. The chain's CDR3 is CASSSYTRGKGLAGAYEQYF. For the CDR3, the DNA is TGTGCCAGCAGCTCCTATACTAGGGGCAAGGGACTAGCGGGAGCCTACGAGCAGTACTTC.

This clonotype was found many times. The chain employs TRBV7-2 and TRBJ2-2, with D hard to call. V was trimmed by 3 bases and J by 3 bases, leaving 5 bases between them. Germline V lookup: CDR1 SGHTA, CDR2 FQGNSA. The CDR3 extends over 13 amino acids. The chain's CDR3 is CASSFSDTGELFF. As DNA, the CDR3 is TGTGCCAGCAGCTTCAGCGACACCGGGGAGCTGTTTTTT.

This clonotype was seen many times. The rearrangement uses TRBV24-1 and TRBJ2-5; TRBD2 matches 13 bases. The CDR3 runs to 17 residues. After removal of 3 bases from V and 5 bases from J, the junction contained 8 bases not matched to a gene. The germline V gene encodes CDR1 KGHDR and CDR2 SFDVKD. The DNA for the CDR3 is TGTGCCACCAGTGATCGCGGACTAGCGGGAGTAGGGGAGACCCAGTACTTC. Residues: CATSDRGLAGVGETQYF.

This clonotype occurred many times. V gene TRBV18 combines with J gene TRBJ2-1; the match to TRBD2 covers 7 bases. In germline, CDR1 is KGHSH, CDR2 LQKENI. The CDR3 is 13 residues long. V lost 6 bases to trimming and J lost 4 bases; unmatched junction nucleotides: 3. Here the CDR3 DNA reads TGTGCCAGCTCGTCAGCGGGATACAATGAGCAGTTCTTC. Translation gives CASSSAGYNEQFF.

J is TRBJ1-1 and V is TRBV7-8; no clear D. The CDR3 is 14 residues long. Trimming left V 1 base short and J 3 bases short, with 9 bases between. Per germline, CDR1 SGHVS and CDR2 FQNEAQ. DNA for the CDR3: TGTGCCAGCAGCTTAGGGGTCAGCTACACTGAAGCTTTCTTT. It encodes CASSLGVSYTEAFF.

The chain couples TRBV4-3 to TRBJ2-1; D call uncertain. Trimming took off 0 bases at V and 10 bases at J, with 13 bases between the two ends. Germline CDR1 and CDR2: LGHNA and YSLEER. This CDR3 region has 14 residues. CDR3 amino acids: CASSQDAGWAEQFF. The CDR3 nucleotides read TGCGCCAGCAGCCAAGATGCTGGGTGGGCAGAGCAGTTCTTC.

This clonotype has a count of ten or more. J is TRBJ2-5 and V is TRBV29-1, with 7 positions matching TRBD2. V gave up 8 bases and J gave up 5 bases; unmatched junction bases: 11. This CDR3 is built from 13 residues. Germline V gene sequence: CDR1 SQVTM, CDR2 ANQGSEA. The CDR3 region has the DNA TGCAGCCTTGGGGGGGGTAAGGGGGAGACCCAGTACTTC. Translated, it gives CSLGGGKGETQYF. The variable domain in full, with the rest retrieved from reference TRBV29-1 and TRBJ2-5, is SAVISQKPSRDICQRGTSLTIQCQVDSQVTMMFWYRQQPGQSLTLIATANQGSEATYESGFVIDKFPISRPNLTFSTLTVSNMSPEDSSIYLCSLGGGKGETQYFGPGTRLLVL.

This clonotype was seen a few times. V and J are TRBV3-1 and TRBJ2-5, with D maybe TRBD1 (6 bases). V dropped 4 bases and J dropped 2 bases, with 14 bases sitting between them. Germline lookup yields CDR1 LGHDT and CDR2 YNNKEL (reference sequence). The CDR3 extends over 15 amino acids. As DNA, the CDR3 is TGTGCCAGCAGCCGAAGCAGGGGCCCTCAAGAGACCCAGTACTTC. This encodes CASSRSRGPQETQYF.

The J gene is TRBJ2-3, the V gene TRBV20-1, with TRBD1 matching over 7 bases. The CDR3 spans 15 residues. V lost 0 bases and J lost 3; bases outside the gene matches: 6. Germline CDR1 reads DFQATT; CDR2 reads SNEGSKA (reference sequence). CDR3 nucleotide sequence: TGCAGTGCTAGAGAATTGGACAGGACTACAGATACGCAGTATTTT. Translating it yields CSARELDRTTDTQYF.

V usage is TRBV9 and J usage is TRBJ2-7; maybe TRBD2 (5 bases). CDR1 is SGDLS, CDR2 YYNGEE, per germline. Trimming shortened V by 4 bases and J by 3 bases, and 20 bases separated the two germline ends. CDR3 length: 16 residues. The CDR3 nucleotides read TGTGCCAGCAGCACCTCTCTTGTGGGAGACGTCTACGAGCAGTACTTC. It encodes CASSTSLVGDVYEQYF.

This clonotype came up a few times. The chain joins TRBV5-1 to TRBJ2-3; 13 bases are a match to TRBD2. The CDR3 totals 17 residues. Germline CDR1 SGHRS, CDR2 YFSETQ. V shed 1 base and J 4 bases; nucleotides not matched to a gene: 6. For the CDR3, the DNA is TGCGCCAGCAGCTTGCTGACTAGCGGGAGGAACGCAGATACGCAGTATTTT. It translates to CASSLLTSGRNADTQYF.

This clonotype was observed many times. The CDR3 nucleotides are TGTGCCAGCAGTTGGGGGACAGGGGGCCGAAACATTCAGTACTTC. It is translated as CASSWGTGGRNIQYF. This chain joins TRBV6-2 or TRBV6-3 and TRBJ2-4; 12 positions agree with TRBD1. The CDR3 length is 15 residues. The V gene end was trimmed by 4 bases and the J gene end by 6 bases; junction bases not matched to a gene: 4. The germline gives CDR1 MNHEY, CDR2 SVGEGT.

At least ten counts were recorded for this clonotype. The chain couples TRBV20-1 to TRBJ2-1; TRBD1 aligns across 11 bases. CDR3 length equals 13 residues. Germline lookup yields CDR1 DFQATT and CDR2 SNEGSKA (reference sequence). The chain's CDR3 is CRGGQGGYNEQFF. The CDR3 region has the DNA TGCAGGGGGGGACAGGGGGGTTACAATGAGCAGTTCTTC.

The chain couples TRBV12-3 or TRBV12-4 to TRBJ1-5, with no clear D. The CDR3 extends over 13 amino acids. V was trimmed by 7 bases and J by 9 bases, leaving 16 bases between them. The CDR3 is CASTLDSASPQHF. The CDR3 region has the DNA TGTGCCAGCACCCTCGACTCCGCCTCGCCCCAGCATTTT.

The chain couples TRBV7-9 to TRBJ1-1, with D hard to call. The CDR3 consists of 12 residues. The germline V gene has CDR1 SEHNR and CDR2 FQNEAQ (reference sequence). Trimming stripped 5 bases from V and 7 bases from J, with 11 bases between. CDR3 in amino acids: CASSLTRGEAFF. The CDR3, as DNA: TGTGCCAGCAGCCTAACCCGCGGTGAAGCTTTCTTT.